A single sample is the source of the 16 T cell receptor beta chains below, sequenced in a study of T cell responses to AZD1222 COVID-19 vaccine. This table comes from immunoSEQ multiplex PCR, and its TCRdb copy is limited to in-frame clones, with some not included. The sample lists about 150,000 clones; approximately 85% were seen once. This specimen was peripheral blood, taken on day 0 of AZD1222 vaccination. Receptors originate from an adult in good health.

This clone has just one count. This sequence joins TRBV5-4 and TRBJ1-2; D is possibly TRBD1 (5 bases). CDR1 SGHNT and CDR2 YYREEE come from the germline V gene (reference sequence). The CDR3 length is 15 residues. V was trimmed by 1 base and J by 6 bases, leaving 16 bases between them. The chain's CDR3 is CASSLRGGWRDGYTF. CDR3 DNA sequence: TGTGCCAGCAGCTTGCGGGGGGGGTGGCGGGATGGCTACACCTTC.

This clone came up a few times. The rearrangement links TRBV11-3 to TRBJ2-2, with TRBD1 identical over 8 bases. The CDR3 consists of 19 residues. The germline CDR1 and CDR2 sequences are SGHNT and YENEEA. J lost 2 bases, V lost 1 base, and 12 bases had no gene match. CDR3 sequence (DNA): TGTGCCAGCAGCTTAGCCTTCACCCGGACAGGGATTAACACCGGGGAGCTGTTTTTT. Protein: CASSLAFTRTGINTGELFF. Looking up the rest from reference TRBV11-3 and TRBJ2-2 gives the full variable domain: EAGVVQSPRYKIIEKKQPVAFWCNPISGHNTLYWYLQNLGQGPELLIRYENEEAVDDSQLPKDRFSAERLKGVDSTLKIQPAELGDSAVYLCASSLAFTRTGINTGELFFGEGSRLTVL.

This chain's CDR3 is CASSLDGTSYNEQFF. DNA of the CDR3: TGTGCCAGCAGCTTAGACGGGACGTCCTACAATGAGCAGTTCTTC. This chain uses TRBV7-8 with TRBJ2-1, with D perhaps TRBD1 or TRBD2 (5 bases each). The CDR3 is made up of 15 amino acids. V was clipped by 1 base and J by 1 base, with 8 bases between them. The germline V gene encodes CDR1 SGHVS and CDR2 FQNEAQ.

The rearrangement links TRBV2 to TRBJ1-1, with D perhaps matching TRBD1 (6 bases). The CDR3 length is 17 residues. Trimming left V 4 bases short and J 4 bases short, with 22 bases between. Germline-derived CDR1 and CDR2 are SNHLY and FYNNEI. The CDR3 DNA sequence: TGTGCCAGCAGTGCTAAAAGCATCAGGGGCAGGAGCACTGAAGCTTTCTTT. Its protein product is CASSAKSIRGRSTEAFF. Using reference TRBV2 and TRBJ1-1 for the parts outside the CDR3, the full variable domain is EPEVTQTPSHQVTQMGQEVILRCVPISNHLYFYWYRQILGQKVEFLVSFYNNEISEKSEIFDDQFSVERPDGSNFTLKIRSTKLEDSAMYFCASSAKSIRGRSTEAFFGQGTRLTVV.

As DNA, the CDR3 is TGTGCCAGCCAACAGCGGGCTCCGGAGGGGGCCCAGCATTTT. Amino acid sequence: CASQQRAPEGAQHF. V usage is TRBV19 and J usage is TRBJ1-5; a possible D gene is TRBD1 (6 bases). This CDR3 is 14 amino acids long. Germline CDR1 LNHDA, CDR2 SQIVND (reference sequence). V gave up 9 bases and J gave up 11 bases, with 23 bases separating them.

The rearrangement links TRBV28 to TRBJ2-1; 7 bases map to TRBD1. This CDR3 region has 13 residues. Germline-derived CDR1 and CDR2 are MDHEN and SYDVKM. The ends lost 11 bases at V and 3 bases at J; junction bases unmatched: 7. The DNA for the CDR3 is TGTGCCGCCCGGGACAGCAACTACAATGAGCAGTTCTTC. It codes for CAARDSNYNEQFF. The full variable domain, with the rest looked up from reference TRBV28 and TRBJ2-1, is DVKVTQSSRYLVKRTGEKVFLECVQDMDHENMFWYRQDPGLGLRLIYFSYDVKMKEKGDIPEGYSVSREKKERFSLILESASTNQTSMYLCAARDSNYNEQFFGPGTRLTVL.

The rearrangement links TRBV7-2 to TRBJ1-5; no clear D. V was clipped by 3 bases and J by 6 bases, with 15 bases between them. The CDR3 runs 15 residues. Germline V gene lookup returns CDR1 SGHTA and CDR2 FQGNSA. CDR3 residues: CASSFSGASGQPQHF. The DNA for the CDR3 is TGTGCCAGCAGCTTCTCAGGAGCGTCGGGTCAGCCCCAGCATTTT.

Only one count was recorded for this clone. CDR3 amino acids: CASSRDRVSYNEQFF. For the CDR3, the DNA is TGTGCCAGCAGCAGGGACAGGGTATCCTACAATGAGCAGTTCTTC. The chain combines TRBV6-5 with TRBJ2-1; 9 bases align to TRBD1. Germline CDR1 reads MNHEY; CDR2 reads SVGAGI. This CDR3 contains 15 residues. J was trimmed by 1 base and V by 6 bases; bases with no gene match: 4.

The chain combines TRBV7-6 with TRBJ1-5; 7 bases fit TRBD1. After removal of 4 bases from V and 10 bases from J, the junction contained 13 bases not matched to a gene. Per germline, CDR1 SGHVS and CDR2 FNYEAQ. This CDR3 has 15 amino acids. The CDR3 DNA is TGTGCCAGCAGCTCCGCACAGGGGAAGTTCGGACCCCAGCATTTT. The encoded protein is CASSSAQGKFGPQHF.

This chain uses TRBV20-1 with TRBJ1-2; D perhaps matches TRBD1 (5 bases). This CDR3 has 11 residues. The ends were cut back, 4 bases at V and 4 bases at J, with 7 bases in the middle. The germline V gene encodes CDR1 DFQATT and CDR2 SNEGSKA (reference sequence). CDR3 DNA: TGCAGTGCTAAGGGGCCCTATGGCTACACCTTC. Amino acid sequence: CSAKGPYGYTF.

The genes are TRBV5-4 and TRBJ2-1, with D uncertain. V was clipped by 4 bases and J by 8 bases, with 22 bases between them. Germline V gives CDR1 SGHNT, CDR2 YYREEE (reference sequence). This CDR3 spans 16 amino acids. CDR3 in amino acids: CASSPPETNVVDEQFF. CDR3 nucleotides: TGTGCCAGCAGCCCCCCTGAGACAAACGTCGTCGATGAGCAGTTCTTC. Full variable domain (outside the CDR3, taken from reference TRBV5-4 and TRBJ2-1): ETGVTQSPTHLIKTRGQQVTLRCSSQSGHNTVSWYQQALGQGPQFIFQYYREEENGRGNFPPRFSGLQFPNYSSELNVNALELDDSALYLCASSPPETNVVDEQFFGPGTRLTVL.

In this sample, this clone turned up once. CDR3 in DNA: TGTGCCAGTAGCCCTGGGAGGGCCTATGGCTACACCTTC. Translation: CASSPGRAYGYTF. This chain joins TRBV19 and TRBJ1-2, with D unresolved. The CDR3 extends over 13 amino acids. Germline V gene data show CDR1 as LNHDA and CDR2 as SQIVND (reference sequence). Trimming removed 6 bases from V and 4 bases from J, with 12 bases in between.

The chain has TRBV6-5 and TRBJ2-1; the match to TRBD1 covers 9 bases. The germline V gene has CDR1 MNHEY and CDR2 SVGAGI. The junction had 4 bases not matched to a gene; V was cut back by 4 bases and J by 6 bases. The CDR3 is 14 residues long. The CDR3 reads CASSSRDRVNEQFF. DNA for the CDR3: TGTGCCAGCAGTTCCAGGGACAGGGTCAATGAGCAGTTCTTC.

J is TRBJ1-4 and V is TRBV7-9; D unresolved. Germline-derived CDR1 and CDR2 are SEHNR and FQNEAQ (reference sequence). V was pared by 2 bases and J by 8 bases, with 9 bases between. This CDR3 region has 13 residues. The CDR3 region has the DNA TGTGCCAGCAGCTTAATGGTGACGGAAAAACTGTTTTTT. It encodes CASSLMVTEKLFF.

V usage is TRBV28 and J usage is TRBJ2-2; no firm D call. Germline V gene sequence: CDR1 MDHEN, CDR2 SYDVKM. The CDR3 length is 12 residues. Trimming shortened V by 1 base and J by 4 bases, and 1 base separated the two germline ends. The CDR3 nucleotides read TGTGCCAGCAGTTTATCCACCGGGGAGCTGTTTTTT. Translating it yields CASSLSTGELFF.

The V call is TRBV6-5, the J call TRBJ1-6; D is possibly TRBD1 (6 bases). The CDR3 totals 16 residues. The ends were cut back, 0 bases at V and 7 bases at J, with 13 bases in the middle. CDR1 and CDR2 (germline): MNHEY, SVGAGI. The CDR3 spells CASSYSRAGANSPLHF. In DNA, the CDR3 is TGTGCCAGCAGTTACTCGAGGGCAGGGGCGAATTCACCCCTCCACTTT.